The 7 T cell receptor beta chains in this list originate from one sample, sequenced in a study of graft-versus-host responses after intestinal transplantation. Plated together were approximately 200,000 CFSE-labeled responder cells and approximately 200,000 irradiated, violet-dye-labeled stimulator cells. This table comes from immunoSEQ multiplex PCR, and its TCRdb copy is limited to in-frame clones, with some not included. The table lists approximately 15,000 clones, roughly 33% of them singletons, with 2.6% in the top ten. Source: alloreactive CD8+ T cells from a mixed lymphocyte reaction culture, taken before intestinal transplant. The sample's subset: CFSE-low proliferating T cells sorted from roughly six-day pre-transplant mixed lymphocyte reaction (GvH or HvG direction). Receptors originate from a human patient who received an intestinal transplant.

The chain links TRBV7-3 to TRBJ2-1; 9 bases are a match to TRBD2. The V gene end was trimmed by 5 bases and the J gene end by 8 bases; junction bases not matched to a gene: 7. CDR3 length: 14 amino acids. From germline, CDR1 is SGHTA and CDR2 FQGTGA. CDR3 sequence (DNA): TGTGCCAGCAGCGGGGAGGGACTAGCCGATGAGCAGTTCTTC. Encoded protein: CASSGEGLADEQFF. The full variable domain, completed using reference TRBV7-3 and TRBJ2-1, is GAGVSQTPSNKVTEKGKYVELRCDPISGHTALYWYRQSLGQGPEFLIYFQGTGAADDSGLPNDRFFAVRPEGSVSTLKIQRTERGDSAVYLCASSGEGLADEQFFGPGTRLTVL.

By sample fraction, this clone is medium-sized (0.01 to 0.1%). J is TRBJ2-7 and V is TRBV4-2; 10 bases agree with TRBD2. Germline trimming cut 3 bases from V and 4 bases from J; bases unmatched to any gene: 6. Germline-derived CDR1 and CDR2 are LGHNA and YNFKEQ. CDR3 length: 15 residues. The CDR3 nucleotides are TGTGCCAGCAGCCAGACCGGGACTAGCGCTTACGAGCAGTACTTC. Translated, it gives CASSQTGTSAYEQYF.

The chain joins TRBV9 to TRBJ2-1, with 7 bases lining up with TRBD2. CDR1 and CDR2 from the germline V gene are SGDLS and YYNGEE. V lost 3 bases to trimming and J lost 5 bases; unmatched junction nucleotides: 17. The CDR3 totals 18 residues. CDR3 DNA sequence: TGTGCCAGCAGCGCAAGGGCCCACCTCTTGGGGAGGGACAATGAGCAGTTCTTC. Encoded protein: CASSARAHLLGRDNEQFF.

This clone has more than one count but fewer than ten. This chain links TRBV6-6 with TRBJ1-2; D is possibly TRBD1 (6 bases). Germline-derived CDR1 and CDR2 are MNHNY and SVGAGI (reference sequence). The CDR3 runs to 14 residues. V was cut by 8 bases and J by 8 bases, with 21 bases left in between. The CDR3 DNA is TGTGCCAGCTGCTCAGTTGACAGGCTTGGAGGCTACACCTTC. Its protein product is CASCSVDRLGGYTF.

This chain links TRBV6-5 with TRBJ2-3; D is perhaps TRBD2 (5 bases). Trimming pared 2 bases from V and 0 bases from J, leaving 6 bases between. The CDR3 consists of 14 residues. CDR1 and CDR2 from the germline V gene are MNHEY and SVGAGI. In DNA form, the CDR3 reads TGTGCCAGCAGTTACGGCGGGAGCACAGATACGCAGTATTTT. The encoded protein is CASSYGGSTDTQYF.

Only a few counts were recorded for this clone. This may be a read error, as it is one base from a much larger clone. V and J are TRBV2 and TRBJ2-7; tentative D call: TRBD2 (6 bases). Germline V gene lookup returns CDR1 SNHLY and CDR2 FYNNEI. This CDR3 has 12 residues. Trimming took off 6 bases at V and 6 bases at J, with 12 bases between the two ends. CDR3 coding DNA: TGTGCCAGCAGGCCGGGGGTCCTCGAGCAGTACTTC. This translates into CASRPGVLEQYF.

The chain links TRBV19 to TRBJ2-7; a weak D match, TRBD1 (6 bases). CDR3 length equals 14 residues. The germline V gene has CDR1 LNHDA and CDR2 SQIVND (reference sequence). Deletions cut 3 bases from V and 1 base from J, with 10 bases between. The CDR3 nucleotides are TGTGCCAGTAGTATGGGGCAGGGGTCCTACGAGCAGTACTTC. As protein: CASSMGQGSYEQYF.